The source of this T cell receptor (beta chain) is a study of T-cell memory formation after mild COVID-19. Points from the study as a whole: Some clones that responded were present in memory (sampled pre-infection), which suggests cross-reactive memory joined. Clones contracting across day 15 to 85 had a balanced CD4/CD8 profile; later expanding clones leaned CD4+.

In TCRdb, the 5' RACE reads were re-called with MiXCR into one record per CDR3 protein. This sample has roughly 190,000 distinct CDR3 sequences; 27% occur once, and the top ten carry roughly 11%. This clonotype showed up many times. Its antigen is undetermined. The CDR3 extends over 13 amino acids. The V end lost 4 bases, the J end lost 1 base, and 9 bases lay between the germline ends. Germline V CDR1 and CDR2: SGHRS, YFSETQ. This TCR came from an adult woman who had mild COVID-19 (a few samples of this study predate the infection). Cell type and time point are not known. The sequenced sample consisted of PBMCs or a T cell subset sorted from them (not recorded which). V and J are TRBV5-1 and TRBJ2-7, with no clear D. In DNA form, the CDR3 reads TGCGCCAGCAGCGTCCAGTCTTCCTACGAGCAGTACTTC. This encodes CASSVQSSYEQYF.